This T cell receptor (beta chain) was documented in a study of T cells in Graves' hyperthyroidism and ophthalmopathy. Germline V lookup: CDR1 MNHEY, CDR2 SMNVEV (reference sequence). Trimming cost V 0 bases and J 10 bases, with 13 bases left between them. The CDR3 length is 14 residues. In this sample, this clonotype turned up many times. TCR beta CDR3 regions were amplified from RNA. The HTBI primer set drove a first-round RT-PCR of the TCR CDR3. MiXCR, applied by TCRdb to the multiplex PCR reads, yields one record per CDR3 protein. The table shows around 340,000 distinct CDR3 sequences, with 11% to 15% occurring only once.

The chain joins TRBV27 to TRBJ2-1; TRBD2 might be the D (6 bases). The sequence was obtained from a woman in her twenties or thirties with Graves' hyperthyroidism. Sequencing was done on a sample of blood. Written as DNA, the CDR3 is TGTGCCAGCAGTTTATCGAGCGGGTCCCCAGAGCAGTTCTTC. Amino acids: CASSLSSGSPEQFF.